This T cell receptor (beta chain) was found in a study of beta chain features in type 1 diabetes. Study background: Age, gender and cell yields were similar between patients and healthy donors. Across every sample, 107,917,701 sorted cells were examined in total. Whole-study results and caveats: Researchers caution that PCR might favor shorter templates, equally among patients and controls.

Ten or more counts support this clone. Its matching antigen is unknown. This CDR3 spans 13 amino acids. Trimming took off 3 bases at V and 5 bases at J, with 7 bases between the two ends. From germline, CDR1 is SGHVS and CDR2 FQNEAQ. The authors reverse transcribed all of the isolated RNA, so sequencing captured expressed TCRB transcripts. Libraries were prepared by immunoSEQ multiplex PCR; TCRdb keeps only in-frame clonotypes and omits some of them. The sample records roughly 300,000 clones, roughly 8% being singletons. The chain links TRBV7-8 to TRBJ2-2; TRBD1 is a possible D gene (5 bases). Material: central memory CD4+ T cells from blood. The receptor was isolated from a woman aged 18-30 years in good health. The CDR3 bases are TGTGCCAGCAGCTTTCGACAGACCGGGGAGCTGTTTTTT. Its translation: CASSFRQTGELFF.